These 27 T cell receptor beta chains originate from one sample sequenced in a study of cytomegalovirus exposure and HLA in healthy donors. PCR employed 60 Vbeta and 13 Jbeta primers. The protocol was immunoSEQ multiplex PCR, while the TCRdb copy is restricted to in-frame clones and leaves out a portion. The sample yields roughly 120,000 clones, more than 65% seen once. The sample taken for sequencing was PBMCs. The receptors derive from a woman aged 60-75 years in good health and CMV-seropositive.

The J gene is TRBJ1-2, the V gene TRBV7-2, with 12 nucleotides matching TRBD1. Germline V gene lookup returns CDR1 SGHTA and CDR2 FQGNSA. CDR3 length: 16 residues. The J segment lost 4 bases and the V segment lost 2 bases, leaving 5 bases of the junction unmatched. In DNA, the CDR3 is TGTGCCAGCAGCTTATCGGGGACAGGGGGCCCCTATGGCTACACCTTC. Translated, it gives CASSLSGTGGPYGYTF.

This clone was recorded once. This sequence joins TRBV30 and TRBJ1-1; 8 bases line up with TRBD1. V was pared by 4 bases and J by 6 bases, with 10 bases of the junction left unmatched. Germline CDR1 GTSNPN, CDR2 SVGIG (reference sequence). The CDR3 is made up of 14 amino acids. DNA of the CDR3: TGTGCCTGGACCCACGGACAGGGTTACCCTGAAGCTTTCTTT. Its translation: CAWTHGQGYPEAFF. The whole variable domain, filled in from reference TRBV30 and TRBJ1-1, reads SQTIHQWPATLVQPVGSPLSLECTVEGTSNPNLYWYRQAAGRGLQLLFYSVGIGQISSEVPQNLSASRPQDRQFILSSKKLLLSDSGFYLCAWTHGQGYPEAFFGQGTRLTVV.

CDR3 amino acids: CSVELQGGGLTEAFF. In DNA, the CDR3 is TGCAGCGTTGAATTACAAGGTGGAGGCCTCACTGAAGCTTTCTTT. The rearrangement joins TRBV29-1 to TRBJ1-1; D ambiguous. Germline lookup yields CDR1 SQVTM and CDR2 ANQGSEA. V lost 2 bases to trimming and J lost 4 bases, with 17 bases between them. The CDR3 contains 15 residues.

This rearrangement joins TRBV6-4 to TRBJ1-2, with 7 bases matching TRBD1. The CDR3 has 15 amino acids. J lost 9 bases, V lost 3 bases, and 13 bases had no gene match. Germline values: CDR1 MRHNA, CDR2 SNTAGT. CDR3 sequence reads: CASSESGTAAESYTF. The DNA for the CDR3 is TGTGCCAGCAGTGAGTCCGGGACAGCTGCTGAGAGCTACACCTTC.

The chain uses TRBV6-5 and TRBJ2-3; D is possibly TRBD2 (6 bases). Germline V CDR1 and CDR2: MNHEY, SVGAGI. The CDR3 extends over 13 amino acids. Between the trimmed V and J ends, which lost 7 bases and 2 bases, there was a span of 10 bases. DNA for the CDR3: TGTGCCAGCACCGGGACTTTCACAGATACGCAGTATTTT. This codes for CASTGTFTDTQYF.

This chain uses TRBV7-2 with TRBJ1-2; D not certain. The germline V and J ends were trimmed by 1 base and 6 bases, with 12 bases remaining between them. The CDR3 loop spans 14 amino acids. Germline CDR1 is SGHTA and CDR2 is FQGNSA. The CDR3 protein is CASSLDSATNGYTF. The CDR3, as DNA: TGTGCCAGCAGCTTAGATAGCGCTACCAATGGCTACACCTTC. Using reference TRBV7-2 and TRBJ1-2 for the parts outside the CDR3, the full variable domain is GAGVSQSPSNKVTEKGKDVELRCDPISGHTALYWYRQSLGQGLEFLIYFQGNSAPDKSGLPSDRFSAERTGGSVSTLTIQRTQQEDSAVYLCASSLDSATNGYTFGSGTRLTVV.

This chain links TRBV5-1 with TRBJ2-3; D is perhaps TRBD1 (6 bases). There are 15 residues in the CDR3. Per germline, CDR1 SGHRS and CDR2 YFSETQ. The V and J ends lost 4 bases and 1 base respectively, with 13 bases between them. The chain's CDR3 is CASSQGQPRTDTQYF. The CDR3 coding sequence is TGCGCCAGCAGCCAGGGACAACCACGCACAGATACGCAGTATTTT. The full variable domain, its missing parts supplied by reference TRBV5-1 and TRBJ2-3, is KAGVTQTPRYLIKTRGQQVTLSCSPISGHRSVSWYQQTPGQGLQFLFEYFSETQRNKGNFPGRFSGRQFSNSRSEMNVSTLELGDSALYLCASSQGQPRTDTQYFGPGTRLTVL.

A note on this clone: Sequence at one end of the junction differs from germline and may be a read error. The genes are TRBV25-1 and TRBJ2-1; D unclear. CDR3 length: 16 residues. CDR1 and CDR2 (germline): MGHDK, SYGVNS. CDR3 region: CVSSEYPSERNNEQFF. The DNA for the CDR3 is TGTGTCAGCAGTGAATATCCGAGCGAGCGAAACAATGAGCAGTTCTTC.

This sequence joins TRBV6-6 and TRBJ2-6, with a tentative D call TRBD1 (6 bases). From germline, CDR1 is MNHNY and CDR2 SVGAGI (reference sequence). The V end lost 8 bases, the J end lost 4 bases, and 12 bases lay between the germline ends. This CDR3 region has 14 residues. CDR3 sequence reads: CASQPGTGANVLTF. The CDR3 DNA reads TGTGCCAGCCAACCGGGGACAGGGGCCAACGTCCTGACTTTC.

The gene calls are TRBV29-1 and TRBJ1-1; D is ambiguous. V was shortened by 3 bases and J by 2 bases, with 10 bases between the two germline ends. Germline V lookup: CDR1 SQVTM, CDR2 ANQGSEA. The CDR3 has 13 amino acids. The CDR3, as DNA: TGCAGCGTTGAGGGCCAGCAAAACACTGAAGCTTTCTTT. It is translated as CSVEGQQNTEAFF. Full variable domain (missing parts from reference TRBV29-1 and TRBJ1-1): SAVISQKPSRDICQRGTSLTIQCQVDSQVTMMFWYRQQPGQSLTLIATANQGSEATYESGFVIDKFPISRPNLTFSTLTVSNMSPEDSSIYLCSVEGQQNTEAFFGQGTRLTVV.

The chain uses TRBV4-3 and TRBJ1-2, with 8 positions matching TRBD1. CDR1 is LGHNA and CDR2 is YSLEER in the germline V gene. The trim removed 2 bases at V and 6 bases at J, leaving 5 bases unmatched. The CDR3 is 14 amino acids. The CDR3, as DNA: TGCGCCAGCAGCCAAAACAGACAGGGGAATGGCTACACCTTC. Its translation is CASSQNRQGNGYTF.

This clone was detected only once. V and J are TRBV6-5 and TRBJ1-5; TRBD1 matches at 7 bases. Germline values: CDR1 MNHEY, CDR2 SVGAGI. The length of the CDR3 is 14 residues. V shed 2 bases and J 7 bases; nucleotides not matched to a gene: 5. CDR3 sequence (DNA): TGTGCCAGCAGTTACGACAGGGATCGGCAGCCCCAGCATTTT. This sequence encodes CASSYDRDRQPQHF.

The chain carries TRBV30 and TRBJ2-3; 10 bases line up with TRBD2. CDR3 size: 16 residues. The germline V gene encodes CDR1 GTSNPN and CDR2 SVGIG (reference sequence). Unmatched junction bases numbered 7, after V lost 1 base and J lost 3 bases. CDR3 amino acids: CAWSDGLAESTDTQYF. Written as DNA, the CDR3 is TGTGCCTGGAGTGATGGACTAGCGGAGTCAACAGATACGCAGTATTTT.

The CDR3 is CASSLASLANNEQYF. The CDR3 DNA is TGTGCCAGCAGCTTGGCTTCCCTAGCCAACAACGAGCAGTACTTC. This chain links TRBV5-8 with TRBJ2-5; D might be TRBD2 (5 bases). The DNA end favors TRBJ2-7, so the J call may be wrong. This CDR3 has 15 residues. Germline-derived CDR1 and CDR2 are SGHTS and YDEGEE.

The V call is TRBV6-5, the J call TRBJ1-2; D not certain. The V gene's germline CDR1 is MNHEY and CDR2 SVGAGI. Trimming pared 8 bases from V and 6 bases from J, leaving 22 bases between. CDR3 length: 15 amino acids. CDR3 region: CASGRRIHGADGYTF. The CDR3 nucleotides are TGTGCCAGCGGGAGGCGGATCCACGGAGCGGATGGCTACACCTTC.

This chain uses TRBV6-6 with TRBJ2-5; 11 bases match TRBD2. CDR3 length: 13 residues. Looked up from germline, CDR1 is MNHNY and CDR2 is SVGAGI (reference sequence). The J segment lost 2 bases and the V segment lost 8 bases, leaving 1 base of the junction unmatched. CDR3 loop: CASGTSGQETQYF. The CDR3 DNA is TGTGCCAGCGGGACTAGCGGACAAGAGACCCAGTACTTC.

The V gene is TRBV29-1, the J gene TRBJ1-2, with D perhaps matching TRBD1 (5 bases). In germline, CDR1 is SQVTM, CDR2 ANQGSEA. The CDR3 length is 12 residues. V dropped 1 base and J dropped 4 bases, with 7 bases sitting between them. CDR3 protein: CSVEAGSYGYTF. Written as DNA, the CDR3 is TGCAGCGTTGAAGCAGGGTCCTATGGCTACACCTTC.

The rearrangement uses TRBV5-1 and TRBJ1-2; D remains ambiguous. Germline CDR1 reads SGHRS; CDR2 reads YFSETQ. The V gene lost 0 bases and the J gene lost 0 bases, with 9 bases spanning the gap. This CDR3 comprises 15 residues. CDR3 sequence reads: CASSLEPVANYGYTF. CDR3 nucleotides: TGCGCCAGCAGCTTGGAGCCCGTAGCTAACTATGGCTACACCTTC.

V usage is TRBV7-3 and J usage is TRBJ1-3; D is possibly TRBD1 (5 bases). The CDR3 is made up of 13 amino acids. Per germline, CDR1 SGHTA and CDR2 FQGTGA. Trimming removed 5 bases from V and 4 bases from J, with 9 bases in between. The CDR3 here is CASSKTEGNTIYF. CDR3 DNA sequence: TGTGCCAGCAGCAAGACAGAGGGAAACACCATATATTTT.

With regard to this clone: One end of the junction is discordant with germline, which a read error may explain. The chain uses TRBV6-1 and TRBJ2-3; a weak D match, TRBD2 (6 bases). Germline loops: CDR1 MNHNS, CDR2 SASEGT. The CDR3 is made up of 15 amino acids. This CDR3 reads CASSEAAGLTDTQYF. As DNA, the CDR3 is TGTGCCAGCAGCGAAGCCGCGGGGCTCACAGATACGCAGTATTTT.

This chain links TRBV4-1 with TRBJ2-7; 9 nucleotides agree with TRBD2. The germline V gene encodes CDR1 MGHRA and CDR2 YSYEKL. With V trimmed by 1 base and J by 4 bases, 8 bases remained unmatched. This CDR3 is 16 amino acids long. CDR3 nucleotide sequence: TGCGCCAGCAGCCAAGTAAGGGCTAGCGGGGTTTACGAGCAGTACTTC. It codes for CASSQVRASGVYEQYF.

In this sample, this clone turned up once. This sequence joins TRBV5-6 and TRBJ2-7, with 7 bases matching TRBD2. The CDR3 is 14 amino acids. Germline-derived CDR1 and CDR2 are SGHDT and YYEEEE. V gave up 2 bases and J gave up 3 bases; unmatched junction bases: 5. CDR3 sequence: CASSFGTTIYEQYF. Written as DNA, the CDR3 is TGTGCCAGCAGCTTCGGGACTACAATCTACGAGCAGTACTTC.

The CDR3 DNA reads TGCGCCAGCAGCTTGGGGGCCCAGGGGGATGAGCAGTTCTTC. Its translation: CASSLGAQGDEQFF. The V call is TRBV5-1, the J call TRBJ2-1, with TRBD1 matching 7 bases. CDR1 and CDR2 from the germline V gene are SGHRS and YFSETQ. Unmatched junction bases numbered 5, after V lost 0 bases and J lost 8 bases. This CDR3 is built from 14 residues.

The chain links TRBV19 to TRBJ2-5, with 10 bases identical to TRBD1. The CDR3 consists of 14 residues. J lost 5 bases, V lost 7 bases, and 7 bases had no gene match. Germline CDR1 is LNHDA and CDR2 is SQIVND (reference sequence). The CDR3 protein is CASKDRGRTETQYF. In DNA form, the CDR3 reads TGTGCCAGTAAGGACAGGGGGAGAACGGAGACCCAGTACTTC.

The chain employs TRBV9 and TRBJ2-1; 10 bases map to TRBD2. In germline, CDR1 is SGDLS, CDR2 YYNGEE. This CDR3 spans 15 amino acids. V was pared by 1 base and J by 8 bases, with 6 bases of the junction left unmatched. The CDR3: CASSVSSGRAYEQFF. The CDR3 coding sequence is TGTGCCAGCAGCGTATCCAGCGGGAGGGCCTATGAGCAGTTCTTC.

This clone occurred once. CDR3 amino acids: CASSLRRGNQPQHF. The CDR3 DNA reads as TGTGCCAGCAGTTTACGCAGGGGCAATCAGCCCCAGCATTTT. The chain recombines TRBV27 with TRBJ1-5, with D perhaps matching TRBD1 (5 bases). This CDR3 has 14 amino acids. CDR1 MNHEY and CDR2 SMNVEV come from the germline V gene (reference sequence). V lost 2 bases and J 2 bases, leaving 7 bases between the germline ends.

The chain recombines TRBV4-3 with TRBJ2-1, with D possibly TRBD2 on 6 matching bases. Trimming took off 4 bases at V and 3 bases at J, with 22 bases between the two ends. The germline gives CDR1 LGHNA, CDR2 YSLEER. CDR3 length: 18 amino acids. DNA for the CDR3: TGCGCCAGCAGCCTAACCGTTAGTAGGGCTAGCGACTACAATGAGCAGTTCTTC. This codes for CASSLTVSRASDYNEQFF.